This TCR beta chain emerged from a study of post-analysis software for immune sequencing data. As to this clonotype: Its antigen is undetermined.

Germline V gene data show CDR1 as LGHNA and CDR2 as YNFKEQ. CDR3 length equals 15 residues. V lost 3 bases, J lost 5 bases, and 6 bases stayed unmatched. The study, taken as a whole, reports: Controls had lower frequencies than patients of four or five TRBV segments, which included TRBV5-6, TRBV5-1 and TRBV20-1. Patients with multiple sclerosis recorded significantly lower normalized Chao1 diversity than controls, the study found.

Unique molecular identifiers were present in the TCR beta cDNA libraries. Researchers reported approximately 500,000 cDNA molecules coming from approximately 1 to 10 million T cells. One entry per CDR3 protein, called by TCRdb with MiXCR from the PCR reads. The sample lists hundreds of thousands of distinct CDR3 sequences, approximately 46% occurring once. The sample taken for sequencing was blood. This chain connects TRBV4-2 to TRBJ2-5; TRBD2 matches 10 bases. The TCR comes from a girl under 18 with multiple sclerosis. CDR3 in DNA: TGTGCCAGCAGCCATCCCGGGACTAGCGCGGAGACCCAGTACTTC. This codes for CASSHPGTSAETQYF.